These 11 T cell receptor beta chains share one sample of origin, sequenced in a study of T cells in women clearing cervical HPV infection. Produced via immunoSEQ multiplex PCR; TCRdb's table is partial and in-frame only. Recorded for this sample: approximately 34,000 clones. The source material was blood buffy coat. Receptor source: a woman aged 18 to 69 with a cervical HPV16 infection that either progressed to CIN3+ or cleared (not recorded which).

In the case of this clone: The CDR3 is cut off 3 residues early in the read; its end comes from the germline J gene. The V gene is TRBV5-6, the J gene TRBJ2-3, with 10 bases matching TRBD2. Looked up from germline, CDR1 is SGHDT and CDR2 is YYEEEE. The CDR3 consists of 15 residues. Unmatched junction bases numbered 2, after V lost 1 base and J lost 3 bases. CDR3: CASSLPSGGTDTQYF. The part of the CDR3 DNA that was read is TGTGCCAGCAGCTTGCCTAGCGGGGGAACAGATACG.

As regards this clone: Germline and junction disagree at one end, which may indicate a read error. The CDR3 is cut off 3 residues early in the read; its end comes from the germline J gene. Other DNA sequences of this sample code for an identical CDR3. The chain is built from TRBV19 and TRBJ1-3, with 9 bases identical to TRBD1. The CDR3 is 15 residues long. Germline lookup yields CDR1 LNHDA and CDR2 SQIVND (reference sequence). The CDR3 DNA, read in part, is TGTGCCAGTAGGCTCGGGACAGGGACTGGAAACACG. Its protein product is CASRLGTGTGNT. The full CDR3 is CASRLGTGTGNTIYF.

Comment on this clone: The read comes to an end 3 residues before the CDR3 does, leaving the germline J gene to fill in the end. The chain uses TRBV29-1 and TRBJ1-1; D may be TRBD1 (6 bases). Germline values: CDR1 SQVTM, CDR2 ANQGSEA. The CDR3 covers 13 residues. CDR3 amino acids: CSVERGGQAEAFF. The part of the CDR3 DNA that was read is TGCAGCGTTGAACGCGGGGGCCAGGCGGAA.

With regard to this clone: The DNA ends 3 residues before the CDR3 does, and the rest of the CDR3 is filled in from the germline J gene. This rearrangement joins TRBV29-1 to TRBJ2-2, with unresolved D. The CDR3 consists of 14 residues. CDR1 and CDR2 from the germline V gene are SQVTM and ANQGSEA. The CDR3 protein is CSVEAPGLGEKLFF. The CDR3 DNA, read in part, is TGCAGCGTTGAAGCCCCAGGTCTTGGTGAAAAG.

As concerns this clone: The read ends 3 residues before the CDR3 terminus; that terminus is restored from the germline J gene. The chain recombines TRBV7-8 with TRBJ1-2; no firm D call. The length of the CDR3 is 12 residues. Germline V gene sequence: CDR1 SGHVS, CDR2 FQNEAQ. Between the trimmed V and J ends, which lost 3 bases and 6 bases, there was a span of 8 bases. Incomplete CDR3 DNA: TGTGCCAGCAGCTTCGGTTCGGATGGC. Translation gives CASSFGSDG. The entire CDR3 protein is CASSFGSDGYTF.

For this clone: The read stops 3 residues short of the end of the CDR3; the missing end is completed from the germline J gene. Other nucleotide sequences in the sample specify the same CDR3. V is TRBV5-1 and J is TRBJ1-3, with D maybe TRBD1 (6 bases). There are 14 residues in the CDR3. Germline V CDR1 and CDR2: SGHRS, YFSETQ. V was pared by 4 bases and J by 4 bases, with 12 bases between. The CDR3 protein is CASSTTGQGNTIYF. The DNA read from the CDR3 is TGCGCCAGCAGCACCACAGGGCAAGGAAACACC.

As for this clone: The CDR3 extends 3 residues past the end of the read, so its final part is completed from the germline J gene. The rearrangement uses TRBV4-1 and TRBJ1-6; D is perhaps TRBD1 (6 bases). V lost 1 base, J lost 3 bases, and 16 bases lay in between. CDR1 and CDR2 from the germline V gene are MGHRA and YSYEKL. The CDR3 consists of 18 residues. The covered CDR3 bases are TGCGCCAGCAGCCAAGGTATCCACAGGGAAGTCTATAATTCACCC. Protein sequence: CASSQGIHREVYNSP. The CDR3, in full, reads CASSQGIHREVYNSPLHF.

CDR3 sequence: CASSSTGLGIQYF. The sequenced CDR3 bases are TGTGCCAGCAGCTCGACAGGGCTGGGCATT. This rearrangement joins TRBV11-1 to TRBJ2-4; 7 nucleotides agree with TRBD1. The read finishes 3 residues shy of the CDR3 end, and the germline J gene is used to complete it. CDR1 is SGHAT, CDR2 FQDESV, per germline (reference sequence). This CDR3 is built from 13 residues. After removal of 4 bases from V and 9 bases from J, the junction contained 6 bases not matched to a gene.

The CDR3 DNA, read in part, is TGTGCCAGTAGTCGGACAGGGGGATACAATGAG. This codes for CASSRTGGYNE. The entire CDR3 protein is CASSRTGGYNEQFF. V is TRBV19 and J is TRBJ2-1, with 10 bases that match TRBD1. With the read ending 3 residues before the CDR3 end, the germline J gene is used to fill in that end. The CDR3 totals 14 residues. V lost 5 bases to trimming and J lost 4 bases; unmatched junction nucleotides: 2. Germline-derived CDR1 and CDR2 are LNHDA and SQIVND (reference sequence).

Points on this clone: Relative to the germline gene, one junction end is altered; a read error may explain this. The observed sequence ends 3 residues before the CDR3 terminus, with the missing tail filled in from the germline J gene. The chain has TRBV20-1 and TRBJ1-2; D is uncertain. Germline assignment: CDR1 DFQATT and CDR2 SNEGSKA (reference sequence). The CDR3 is 10 amino acids. The CDR3 loop reads CSASNYGYTF. CDR3 bases read: TGCAGTGCTAGCAACTATGGA.

For this clone: The DNA ends 3 residues before the CDR3 does, and the rest of the CDR3 is filled in from the germline J gene. The rearrangement links TRBV20-1 to TRBJ1-3, with TRBD1 identical over 8 bases. Germline-derived CDR1 and CDR2 are DFQATT and SNEGSKA (reference sequence). This CDR3 region has 14 residues. With V trimmed by 6 bases and J by 4 bases, 8 bases remained unmatched. The CDR3 sequence is CSASQGATGNTIYF. CDR3 DNA, as far as it was read: TGCAGTGCGTCTCAGGGGGCGACGGGAAACACC.